Below are 30 T cell receptor beta chains sequenced from a single sample in a study of T-cell reconstitution after alpha-beta-depleted transplantation in children. Unique molecular identifiers were incorporated when the TCRbeta library was constructed. TCRdb re-called the PCR reads with MiXCR, one entry per CDR3 protein. The table has over 100,000 distinct CDR3 sequences, over 9% seen once. The sample here was PBMCs, taken before TCRalphabeta/CD19-depleted stem cell transplant. The source of these receptors is a boy aged 2 to 10 with acute lymphoblastic leukemia, due to receive a stem cell transplant.

The chain recombines TRBV27 with TRBJ2-1; D is unclear. Germline CDR1 is MNHEY and CDR2 is SMNVEV (reference sequence). The length of the CDR3 is 14 residues. Written as DNA, the CDR3 is TGTCCAGCAGTCCGCTGGCTATTATACAATGAGCAGTTCTTC. Protein: CPAVRWLLYNEQFF.

This clonotype has only one observation. This chain's CDR3 is CASSLAGYNEQFF. The CDR3 DNA reads as TGTGCCAGCAGTTTAGCCGGGTACAATGAGCAGTTCTTC. The chain joins TRBV27 to TRBJ2-1; D uncertain. This CDR3 spans 13 amino acids. Germline V CDR1 and CDR2: MNHEY, SMNVEV (reference sequence). The ends were cut back, 2 bases at V and 4 bases at J, with 6 bases in the middle.

This clonotype was recorded many times. V and J are TRBV6-5 and TRBJ1-1; D is unclear. V lost 7 bases and J lost 1, with 7 bases in between. This CDR3 has 12 amino acids. Germline V CDR1 and CDR2: MNHEY, SVGAGI. Written as DNA, the CDR3 is TGTGCCAGCAATCGACCGAACACTGAAGCTTTCTTT. Protein: CASNRPNTEAFF.

The chain is built from TRBV10-2 and TRBJ2-2, with TRBD2 matching over 8 bases. The V gene end was trimmed by 2 bases and the J gene end by 0 bases; junction bases not matched to a gene: 8. The CDR3 has 18 amino acids. Germline lookup yields CDR1 WSHSY and CDR2 SAAADI. CDR3 in amino acids: CASSEGFRGLANTGELFF. In nucleotides, the CDR3 is TGCGCCAGCAGTGAGGGTTTCAGGGGACTAGCGAACACCGGGGAGCTGTTTTTT.

This clonotype appeared many times. The rearrangement links TRBV7-6 to TRBJ1-2, with 9 bases identical to TRBD1. V trimming: 3 bases; J trimming: 6 bases; junction bases outside the gene matches: 8. The CDR3 totals 15 residues. The germline V gene has CDR1 SGHVS and CDR2 FNYEAQ. The CDR3 DNA is TGTGCCAGCAGCTTCATGGGGACAGGGAATAATGGCTACACCTTC. Its protein is CASSFMGTGNNGYTF.

This clonotype was found a few times. This rearrangement joins TRBV20-1 to TRBJ2-5, with TRBD2 identical over 8 bases. V shed 1 base and J 7 bases; nucleotides not matched to a gene: 14. Germline V gene data show CDR1 as DFQATT and CDR2 as SNEGSKA (reference sequence). This CDR3 has 16 residues. CDR3 sequence: CSARGFGLAGYGTQYF. CDR3 nucleotides: TGCAGTGCTAGAGGATTCGGGTTAGCGGGATACGGGACCCAGTACTTC.

This clonotype occurred a few times. The genes are TRBV4-1 and TRBJ2-1, with D possibly TRBD1 on 5 matching bases. This CDR3 region has 11 residues. The germline gives CDR1 MGHRA, CDR2 YSYEKL. Trimming removed 8 bases from V and 10 bases from J, with 12 bases in between. The CDR3 protein is CASGRASEQFF. CDR3 nucleotide sequence: TGCGCCAGCGGCAGGGCTTCGGAGCAGTTCTTC.

This clonotype was detected ten times or more. The J gene is TRBJ1-5, the V gene TRBV18; TRBD1 matches at 9 bases. V lost 6 bases to trimming and J lost 9 bases; unmatched junction nucleotides: 6. This CDR3 has 13 amino acids. CDR1 is KGHSH and CDR2 is LQKENI in the germline V gene. CDR3 nucleotide sequence: TGTGCCAGCTCCCAAGGGACAGGGAGGCCCCAGCATTTT. It yields the protein CASSQGTGRPQHF.

This clonotype was seen only a few times. The rearrangement uses TRBV5-5 and TRBJ2-7; D not certain. Germline lookup yields CDR1 SGHKS and CDR2 YYEKEE (reference sequence). V was cut by 4 bases and J by 3 bases, with 11 bases left in between. The CDR3 length is 13 residues. The CDR3 region is CASSLGNGYEQYF. CDR3 in DNA: TGTGCCAGCAGCCTGGGTAATGGCTACGAGCAGTACTTC.

The genes are TRBV15 and TRBJ1-4, with 7 bases aligning to TRBD1. In germline, CDR1 is LNHNV, CDR2 YYDKDF (reference sequence). CDR3 length: 16 amino acids. V trimming: 0 bases; J trimming: 5 bases; junction bases outside the gene matches: 6. CDR3 bases: TGTGCCACCAGCAGAGATACAGGGGTCGTGAATGAAAAACTGTTTTTT. Translating it yields CATSRDTGVVNEKLFF.

This chain joins TRBV2 and TRBJ2-7; 8 bases are a match to TRBD1. CDR3 length equals 14 residues. The ends lost 6 bases at V and 5 bases at J; junction bases unmatched: 9. Per the germline V gene, CDR1 is SNHLY and CDR2 is FYNNEI. CDR3 in amino acids: CASSKDRDLDEQYF. For the CDR3, the DNA is TGTGCCAGCAGCAAGGACAGGGATTTGGACGAGCAGTACTTC.

This clonotype has more than one count but fewer than ten. The chain carries TRBV30 and TRBJ1-1; unclear D gene. CDR3 length: 13 amino acids. V lost 8 bases and J 0 bases, leaving 13 bases between the germline ends. Germline values: CDR1 GTSNPN, CDR2 SVGIG (reference sequence). CDR3 sequence: CARISVMNTEAFF. The CDR3, as DNA: TGTGCCCGAATCAGCGTCATGAACACTGAAGCTTTCTTT.

This clonotype was counted between two and nine times. The chain carries TRBV5-1 and TRBJ2-5; possibly TRBD1 for D (5 bases). Germline V CDR1 and CDR2: SGHRS, YFSETQ. Deletions cut 3 bases from V and 5 bases from J, with 8 bases between. The CDR3 totals 12 residues. DNA for the CDR3: TGCGCCAGCAGCTCACCAGGGGAGACCCAGTACTTC. Its translation: CASSSPGETQYF.

This clonotype was recorded many times. V usage is TRBV5-1 and J usage is TRBJ2-7; 9 nucleotides match TRBD1. The CDR3 has 15 amino acids. Germline assignment: CDR1 SGHRS and CDR2 YFSETQ. V trimming: 5 bases; J trimming: 0 bases; junction bases outside the gene matches: 6. The CDR3 loop is CASRKDRGPSYEQYF. The DNA for the CDR3 is TGCGCCAGCAGAAAGGACAGGGGACCCTCCTACGAGCAGTACTTC.

This clonotype was counted a few times. The chain links TRBV7-7 to TRBJ2-5, with D tentatively TRBD2 (6 bases). Germline CDR1 and CDR2: SSHAT and FNYEAQ (reference sequence). The CDR3 is made up of 15 amino acids. V gave up 5 bases and J gave up 4 bases, with 17 bases separating them. The CDR3 bases are TGTGCCAGCAGCGTTGACCGGGAGATAGGAGAGACCCAGTACTTC. Residues: CASSVDREIGETQYF.

This clonotype was seen a handful of times. The chain combines TRBV5-1 with TRBJ1-1; tentatively, D is TRBD1 (6 bases). The CDR3 is 15 residues long. Germline CDR1 and CDR2: SGHRS and YFSETQ. Trimming took off 1 base at V and 0 bases at J, with 10 bases between the two ends. The chain's CDR3 is CASSLLQGMNTEAFF. CDR3 DNA: TGCGCCAGCAGCTTGTTACAGGGTATGAACACTGAAGCTTTCTTT. Full variable domain (missing parts from reference TRBV5-1 and TRBJ1-1): KAGVTQTPRYLIKTRGQQVTLSCSPISGHRSVSWYQQTPGQGLQFLFEYFSETQRNKGNFPGRFSGRQFSNSRSEMNVSTLELGDSALYLCASSLLQGMNTEAFFGQGTRLTVV.

The chain links TRBV11-2 to TRBJ2-3, with 7 bases aligning to TRBD2. This CDR3 has 14 amino acids. Germline loops: CDR1 SGHAT, CDR2 FQNNGV. V lost 2 bases to trimming and J lost 5 bases; unmatched junction nucleotides: 4. CDR3 DNA: TGTGCCAGCAGCTTAAGACTAGCCAGAGATACGCAGTATTTT. It codes for CASSLRLARDTQYF.

This clonotype was seen repeatedly, ten times or more. The rearrangement uses TRBV6-5 and TRBJ2-5, with a weak D call TRBD1 (6 bases). The CDR3 spans 13 residues. Germline V gene lookup returns CDR1 MNHEY and CDR2 SVGAGI. Trimming stripped 5 bases from V and 6 bases from J, with 13 bases between. CDR3 nucleotides: TGTGCCAGCAGTACCCGGGACATGAAGACCCAGTACTTC. Translated, it gives CASSTRDMKTQYF.

The chain uses TRBV5-1 and TRBJ2-7; TRBD2 matches 9 bases. V was clipped by 2 bases and J by 5 bases; unmatched bases: 17. CDR1 is SGHRS and CDR2 is YFSETQ in the germline V gene. This CDR3 has 18 residues. The CDR3 DNA reads TGCGCCAGCAGCTTTTACCAAGCTCGAGCGGGAGGCCATAACGAGCAGTACTTC. Translation gives CASSFYQARAGGHNEQYF.

In this sample, this clonotype turned up a few times. The chain recombines TRBV18 with TRBJ2-7; the D is unclear. Germline-derived CDR1 and CDR2 are KGHSH and LQKENI. Trimming pared 0 bases from V and 3 bases from J, leaving 6 bases between. The CDR3 sequence is 13 residues long. DNA for the CDR3: TGTGCCAGCTCACCACCGAGCAACTACGAGCAGTACTTC. It translates to CASSPPSNYEQYF.

This clonotype was seen more than once but under ten times. This chain links TRBV12-3 or TRBV12-4 with TRBJ2-2, with 8 nucleotides matching TRBD2. After removal of 6 bases from V and 5 bases from J, the junction contained 5 bases not matched to a gene. The CDR3 is made up of 14 amino acids. CDR3 in DNA: TGTGCCAGCAGCACGGGAGGGTGGACCGGGGAGCTGTTTTTT. It codes for CASSTGGWTGELFF.

The chain couples TRBV14 to TRBJ2-3; no reliable D call. Germline assignment: CDR1 SGHDN and CDR2 FVKESK. Trimming left V 1 base short and J 4 bases short, with 9 bases between. CDR3 size: 14 residues. As DNA, the CDR3 is TGTGCCAGCAGCCAAGGGACGGGTTCAGATACGCAGTATTTT. It encodes CASSQGTGSDTQYF. The whole variable domain, remainder taken from reference TRBV14 and TRBJ2-3, is EAGVTQFPSHSVIEKGQTVTLRCDPISGHDNLYWYRRVMGKEIKFLLHFVKESKQDESGMPNNRFLAERTGGTYSTLKVQPAELEDSGVYFCASSQGTGSDTQYFGPGTRLTVL.

In its sample, this clonotype was seen once. This sequence joins TRBV5-1 and TRBJ2-3; D is undetermined. Germline CDR1 is SGHRS and CDR2 is YFSETQ. The V and J ends lost 0 bases and 10 bases respectively, with 6 bases between them. The CDR3 spans 11 residues. The chain's CDR3 is CASSLDGSQYF. The CDR3 nucleotides read TGCGCCAGCAGCTTGGATGGGTCGCAGTATTTT.

The rearrangement joins TRBV5-1 to TRBJ2-7; 7 bases align to TRBD2. This CDR3 is 15 amino acids long. V lost 0 bases and J lost 0; bases outside the gene matches: 3. Germline CDR1 and CDR2: SGHRS and YFSETQ. The CDR3 is CASSLDGGSSYEQYF. Written as DNA, the CDR3 is TGCGCCAGCAGCTTGGACGGCGGGAGCTCCTACGAGCAGTACTTC.

This chain links TRBV7-7 with TRBJ2-5; D is perhaps TRBD1 or TRBD2 (5 bases each). Deletions cut 3 bases from V and 4 bases from J, with 15 bases between. Germline V CDR1 and CDR2: SSHAT, FNYEAQ (reference sequence). The CDR3 spans 15 residues. The CDR3 DNA follows: TGTGCCAGCAGCTTGCGGATCGAGGGGCGAGAGACCCAGTACTTC. Protein sequence: CASSLRIEGRETQYF.

The chain employs TRBV5-1 and TRBJ2-3; 7 bases match TRBD2. Germline CDR1 is SGHRS and CDR2 is YFSETQ. The CDR3 totals 15 residues. V lost 1 base to trimming and J lost 5 bases; unmatched junction nucleotides: 7. CDR3 amino acids: CASSLRGVELDTQYF. The DNA for the CDR3 is TGCGCCAGCAGCTTGCGGGGGGTAGAACTAGATACGCAGTATTTT.

The chain links TRBV5-8 to TRBJ2-1, with 8 bases matching TRBD2. This CDR3 contains 17 residues. V shed 1 base, J shed 3 bases, and the junction held 9 bases outside the gene matches. Germline values: CDR1 SGHTS, CDR2 YDEGEE. CDR3 residues: CASSLSGSGTYYNEQFF. In DNA, the CDR3 is TGTGCCAGCAGCTTGTCTGGTAGCGGGACTTACTACAATGAGCAGTTCTTC.

This clonotype was detected ten times or more. The V gene is TRBV5-8, the J gene TRBJ2-7; TRBD1 aligns across 7 bases. This CDR3 contains 15 residues. V shed 2 bases, J shed 0 bases, and the junction held 5 bases outside the gene matches. Germline loops: CDR1 SGHTS, CDR2 YDEGEE. The CDR3 nucleotides are TGTGCCAGCAGCTTCGATGGGACAGACTCCTACGAGCAGTACTTC. Translation: CASSFDGTDSYEQYF.

The J gene is TRBJ2-7, the V gene TRBV6-2 or TRBV6-3; tentative D call: TRBD1 (6 bases). The CDR3 has 14 residues. Trimming removed 6 bases at V and 7 bases at J, with 19 bases between. Germline-derived CDR1 and CDR2 are MNHEY and SVGEGT. In nucleotides, the CDR3 is TGTGCCAGCAGGGGGGCCAAAATCAACGGGGAGCAGTACTTC. It encodes CASRGAKINGEQYF.

This rearrangement joins TRBV6-1 to TRBJ1-1, with D perhaps TRBD1 (5 bases). The CDR3 consists of 14 residues. CDR1 and CDR2 from the germline V gene are MNHNS and SASEGT. Trimming cost V 2 bases and J 4 bases, with 11 bases left between them. The DNA of the CDR3 is TGTGCCAGCAGTGAAAGGGGAACCGGCACTGAAGCTTTCTTT. Encoded protein: CASSERGTGTEAFF.